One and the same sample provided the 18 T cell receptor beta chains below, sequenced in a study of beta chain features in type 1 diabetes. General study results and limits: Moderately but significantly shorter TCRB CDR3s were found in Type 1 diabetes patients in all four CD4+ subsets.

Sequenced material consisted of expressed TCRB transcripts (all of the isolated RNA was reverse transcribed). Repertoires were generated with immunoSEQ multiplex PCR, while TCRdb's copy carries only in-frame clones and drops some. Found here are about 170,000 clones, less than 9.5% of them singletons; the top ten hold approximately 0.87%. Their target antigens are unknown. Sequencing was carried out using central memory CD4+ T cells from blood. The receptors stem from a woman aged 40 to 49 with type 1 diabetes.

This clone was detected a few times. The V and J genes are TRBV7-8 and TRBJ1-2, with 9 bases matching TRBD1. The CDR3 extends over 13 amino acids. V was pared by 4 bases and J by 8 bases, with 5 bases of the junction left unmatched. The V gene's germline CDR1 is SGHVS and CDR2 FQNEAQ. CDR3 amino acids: CASSSDRGYGYTF. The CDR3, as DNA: TGTGCCAGCAGCTCGGACAGGGGCTACGGCTACACCTTC.

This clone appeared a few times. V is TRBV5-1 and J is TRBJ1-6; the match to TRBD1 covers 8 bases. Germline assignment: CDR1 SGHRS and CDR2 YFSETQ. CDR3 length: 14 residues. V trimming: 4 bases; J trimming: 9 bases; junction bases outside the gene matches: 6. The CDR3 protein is CASSLGQDGSPLHF. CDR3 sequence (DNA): TGCGCCAGCAGCCTGGGACAGGATGGTTCACCCCTCCACTTT.

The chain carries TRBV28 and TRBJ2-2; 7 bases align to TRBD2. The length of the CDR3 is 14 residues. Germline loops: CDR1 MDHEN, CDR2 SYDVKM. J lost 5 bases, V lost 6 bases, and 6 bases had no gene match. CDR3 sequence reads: CASSTGGGTGELFF. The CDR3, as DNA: TGTGCCAGCAGCACCGGCGGGGGTACCGGGGAGCTGTTTTTT. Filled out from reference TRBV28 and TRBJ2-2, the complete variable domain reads DVKVTQSSRYLVKRTGEKVFLECVQDMDHENMFWYRQDPGLGLRLIYFSYDVKMKEKGDIPEGYSVSREKKERFSLILESASTNQTSMYLCASSTGGGTGELFFGEGSRLTVL.

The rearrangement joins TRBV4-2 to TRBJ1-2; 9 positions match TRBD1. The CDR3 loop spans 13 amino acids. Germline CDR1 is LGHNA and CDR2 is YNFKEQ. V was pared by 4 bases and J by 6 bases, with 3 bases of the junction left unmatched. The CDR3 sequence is CASSPGDRDGYTF. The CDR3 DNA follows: TGTGCCAGCAGCCCGGGGGACAGGGATGGCTACACCTTC.

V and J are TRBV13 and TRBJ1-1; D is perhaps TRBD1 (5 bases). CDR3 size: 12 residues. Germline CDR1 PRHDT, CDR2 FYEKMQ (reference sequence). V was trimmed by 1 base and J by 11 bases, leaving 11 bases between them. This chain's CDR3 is CASSLAQGGAFF. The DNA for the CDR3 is TGTGCCAGCAGCTTAGCCCAGGGTGGCGCTTTCTTT.

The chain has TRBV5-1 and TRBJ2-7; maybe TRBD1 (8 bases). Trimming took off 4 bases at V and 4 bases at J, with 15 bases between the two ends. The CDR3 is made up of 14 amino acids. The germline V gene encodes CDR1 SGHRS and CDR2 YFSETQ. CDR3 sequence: CASSPDRGGYEQYF. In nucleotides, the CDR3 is TGCGCCAGCAGCCCCGACAGGGGAGGGTACGAGCAGTACTTC.

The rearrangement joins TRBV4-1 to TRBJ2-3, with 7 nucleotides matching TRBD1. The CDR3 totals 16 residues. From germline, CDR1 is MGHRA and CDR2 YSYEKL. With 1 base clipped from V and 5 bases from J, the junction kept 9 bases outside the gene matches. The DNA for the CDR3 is TGCGCCAGCAGCCAAGGCCTGACAGGGATTGAAGATACGCAGTATTTT. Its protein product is CASSQGLTGIEDTQYF.

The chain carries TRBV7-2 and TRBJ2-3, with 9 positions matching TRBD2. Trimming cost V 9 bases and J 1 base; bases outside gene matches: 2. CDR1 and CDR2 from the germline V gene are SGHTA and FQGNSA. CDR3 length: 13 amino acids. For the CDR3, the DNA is TGTGCCAGTTTAGCGGGGGGCACAGATACGCAGTATTTT. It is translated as CASLAGGTDTQYF.

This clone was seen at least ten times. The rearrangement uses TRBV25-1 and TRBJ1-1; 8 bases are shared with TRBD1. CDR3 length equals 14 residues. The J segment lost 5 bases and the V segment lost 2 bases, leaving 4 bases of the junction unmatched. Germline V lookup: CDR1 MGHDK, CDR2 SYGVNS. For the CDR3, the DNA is TGTGCCAGCAGTGAAACAGGGGGGAGTACTGAAGCTTTCTTT. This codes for CASSETGGSTEAFF.

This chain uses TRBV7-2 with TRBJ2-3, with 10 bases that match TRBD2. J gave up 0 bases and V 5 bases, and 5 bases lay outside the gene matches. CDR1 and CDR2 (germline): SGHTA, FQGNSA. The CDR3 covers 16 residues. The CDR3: CASSQRTSGSTDTQYF. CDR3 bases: TGTGCCAGCAGCCAACGGACTAGCGGAAGCACAGATACGCAGTATTTT.

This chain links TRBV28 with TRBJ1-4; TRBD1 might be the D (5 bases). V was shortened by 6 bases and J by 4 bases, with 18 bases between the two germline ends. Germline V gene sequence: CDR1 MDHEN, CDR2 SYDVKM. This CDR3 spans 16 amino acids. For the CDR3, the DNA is TGTGCCAGCAGCCCGGGGGGGGGACGGATTAATGAAAAACTGTTTTTT. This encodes CASSPGGGRINEKLFF.

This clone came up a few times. The CDR3 loop is CASSKGRQGRSEQYF. CDR3 in DNA: TGTGCCAGCAGCAAAGGAAGACAGGGGAGGTCCGAGCAGTACTTC. The chain combines TRBV21-1 with TRBJ2-7; TRBD1 reflects the table's D call only, with no check against the DNA. TRBV21-1 is labeled a pseudogene. The CDR3 sequence is 15 residues long.

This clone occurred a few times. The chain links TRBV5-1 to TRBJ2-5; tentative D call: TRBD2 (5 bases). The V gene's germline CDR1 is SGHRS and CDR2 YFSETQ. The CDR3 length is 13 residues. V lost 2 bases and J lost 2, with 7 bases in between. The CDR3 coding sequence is TGCGCCAGCAGCTTCGGACTTCAAGAGACCCAGTACTTC. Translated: CASSFGLQETQYF.

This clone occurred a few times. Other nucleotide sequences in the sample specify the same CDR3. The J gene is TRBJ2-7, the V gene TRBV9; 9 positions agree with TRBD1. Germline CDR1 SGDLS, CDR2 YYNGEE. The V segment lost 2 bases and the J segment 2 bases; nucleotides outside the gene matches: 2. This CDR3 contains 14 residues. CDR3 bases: TGTGCCAGCAGCGTGGGGACAGGGACCTACGAGCAGTACTTC. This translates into CASSVGTGTYEQYF.

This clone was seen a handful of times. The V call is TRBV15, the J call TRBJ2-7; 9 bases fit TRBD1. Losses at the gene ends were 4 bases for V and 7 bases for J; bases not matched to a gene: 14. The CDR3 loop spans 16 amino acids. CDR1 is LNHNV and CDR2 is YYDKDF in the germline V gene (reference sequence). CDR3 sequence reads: CATSTVWTGDAGEQYF. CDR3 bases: TGTGCCACCAGCACCGTCTGGACAGGGGACGCTGGGGAGCAGTACTTC.

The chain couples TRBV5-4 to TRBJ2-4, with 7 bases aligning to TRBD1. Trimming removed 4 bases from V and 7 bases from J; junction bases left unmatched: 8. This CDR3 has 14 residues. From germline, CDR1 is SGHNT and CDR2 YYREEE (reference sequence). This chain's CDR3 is CASSPDRKANIQYF. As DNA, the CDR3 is TGTGCCAGCAGCCCGGACAGGAAGGCGAACATTCAGTACTTC.

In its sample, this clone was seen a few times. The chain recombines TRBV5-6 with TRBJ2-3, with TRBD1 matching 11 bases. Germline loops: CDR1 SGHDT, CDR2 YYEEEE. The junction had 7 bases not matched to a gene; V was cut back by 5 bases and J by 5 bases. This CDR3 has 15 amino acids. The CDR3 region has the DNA TGTGCCAGCAGGGAAGGGACAGGGGGTCGAGATACGCAGTATTTT. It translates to CASREGTGGRDTQYF.

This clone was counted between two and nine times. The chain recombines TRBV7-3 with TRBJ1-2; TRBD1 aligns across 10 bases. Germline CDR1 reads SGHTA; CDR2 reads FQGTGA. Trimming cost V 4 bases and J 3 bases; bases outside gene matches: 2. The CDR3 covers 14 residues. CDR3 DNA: TGTGCCAGCAGCTACGGGACAGGGGACTATGGCTACACCTTC. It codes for CASSYGTGDYGYTF.